A selection of T cell receptor beta chains follows, all from one sample in a study of cytomegalovirus exposure and HLA in healthy donors. Profiling relied on immunoSEQ multiplex PCR, and the TCRdb table lists in-frame clones only, not all of them. The sample contains 150,000 to 180,000 clones, about 88% of which appear only once. The sample consisted of PBMCs. Receptors originate from a young man in good health and CMV-seropositive. The CDR3 runs from the conserved cysteine through the conserved F or W. The D gene is left open where the match is weak.

TRBJ2-7	TRBD1	TRBV7-3	TGTGCCAGCAGCCTGGGACAGGCCAAGCAGTACTTC	CASSLGQAKQYF
TRBJ2-1	TRBD2	TRBV27	TGTGCCAGCAGCCACCGGACTAGCGAGGGGAATGAGCAGTTCTTC	CASSHRTSEGNEQFF
TRBJ1-5	NA	TRBV7-2	TGTGCCAGCAGCTTAGCGGGCGGCAATCAGCCCCAGCATTTT	CASSLAGGNQPQHF
TRBJ2-2	NA	TRBV5-4	TGTGCCAGCAGCCTGCTAAGTCGCCGGGGCACCGGGGAGCTGTTTTTT	CASSLLSRRGTGELFF
TRBJ2-3	NA	TRBV6-1	TGTGCCAGCAGTGAAGCGGGGAGGGGGGGCCATGGCACAGATACGCAGTATTTT	CASSEAGRGGHGTDTQYF
TRBJ2-7	NA	TRBV27	TGTGCCAGCAGTTACCAGACAGGAGCCTACGAGCAGTACTTC	CASSYQTGAYEQYF
TRBJ2-5	TRBD2	TRBV5-1	TGCGCCAGCAGCCCGGGACTAGCGGGGGTGGAGACCCAGTACTTC	CASSPGLAGVETQYF
TRBJ1-6	NA	TRBV13	TGTGCCAGCAGCACCTCACCGGGTCCTAATTCACCCCTCCACTTT	CASSTSPGPNSPLHF
TRBJ1-2	TRBD1	TRBV18	TGTGCCAGCTCACCGGGACAGGTCTATGGCTACACCTTC	CASSPGQVYGYTF
TRBJ1-2	TRBD1	TRBV7-9	TGTGCCAGCAGCGCGCCCGGGACAGGGGTAGGCTACACCTTC	CASSAPGTGVGYTF
TRBJ2-7	NA	TRBV6-5	TGTGCCAGCAGTTTTAGGAGAAAGGACGAGCAGTACTTC	CASSFRRKDEQYF
TRBJ1-6	TRBD1	TRBV5-4	TGTGCCAGCAGCTTTGGGGACAGGGGTAATTCACCCCTCCACTTT	CASSFGDRGNSPLHF
TRBJ2-4	TRBD1	TRBV15	TGTGCCACCAGCAGAAAATCGGGACAGGGACTTCAGTACTTC	CATSRKSGQGLQYF
TRBJ2-1	TRBD1	TRBV6-1	TGTGCCAGCAATTTTTGGACAGGGTCCTACAATGAGCAGTTCTTC	CASNFWTGSYNEQFF
TRBJ2-7	NA	TRBV5-1	TGCGCCAGCAGCGTAGGACAGTCACCCTACGAGCAGTACTTC	CASSVGQSPYEQYF
TRBJ2-2	NA	TRBV14	TGTGCCAGCAGCCAAGATCCGGGATTTACAGGGGAGCTGTTTTTT	CASSQDPGFTGELFF